The entry below gives a single T cell receptor (beta chain) sequence along with its context. What it binds is unknown. Sequencing used immunoSEQ multiplex PCR; TCRdb keeps in-frame clones, though not all of them. The table shows approximately 110,000 clones, with roughly 89% occurring only once. The data stem from a study of T cell responses to AZD1222 COVID-19 vaccine. Whole-study findings and limits: Repertoire sampling happened only post peak T cell response. Unmutated variant regions are reportedly targeted by nearly half of spike-specific TCRs. A mostly white British donor set with more females was recruited, and clonal diversity was possibly underestimated. Spike-wide coverage was observed for vaccine-associated CD4 TCRs, with dominant responses at 160-218 and 743-854.

This CDR3 spans 18 amino acids. The ends lost 2 bases at V and 7 bases at J; junction bases unmatched: 19. The V gene's germline CDR1 is SEHNR and CDR2 FQNEAQ (reference sequence). This TCR was sampled from an adult who received the AZD1222 COVID-19 vaccine. The chain combines TRBV7-9 with TRBJ1-2; 7 bases fit TRBD1. Source: peripheral blood, taken 28 days after the second AZD1222 dose. The CDR3 DNA is TGTGCCAGCAGCTTAAAGATTTACCGGGACAGCTCCGGTGGTGGCTACACCTTC. It encodes CASSLKIYRDSSGGGYTF.